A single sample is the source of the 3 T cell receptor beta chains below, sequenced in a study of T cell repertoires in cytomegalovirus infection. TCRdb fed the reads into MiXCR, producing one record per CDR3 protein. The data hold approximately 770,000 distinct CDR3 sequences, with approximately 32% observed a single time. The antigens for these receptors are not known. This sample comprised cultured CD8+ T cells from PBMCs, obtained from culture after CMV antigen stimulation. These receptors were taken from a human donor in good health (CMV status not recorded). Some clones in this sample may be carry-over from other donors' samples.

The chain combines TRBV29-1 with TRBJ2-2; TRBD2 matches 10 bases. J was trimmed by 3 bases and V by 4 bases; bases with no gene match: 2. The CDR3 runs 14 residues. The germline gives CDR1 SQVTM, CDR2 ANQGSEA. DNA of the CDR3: TGCAGCGTTGTAGCGGGGGGCTACACCGGGGAGCTGTTTTTT. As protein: CSVVAGGYTGELFF.

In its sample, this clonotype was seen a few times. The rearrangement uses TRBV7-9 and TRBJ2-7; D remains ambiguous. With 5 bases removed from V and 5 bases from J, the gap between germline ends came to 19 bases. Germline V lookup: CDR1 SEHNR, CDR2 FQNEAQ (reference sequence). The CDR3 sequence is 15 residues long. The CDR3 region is CASSPPIERVDEQYF. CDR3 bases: TGTGCCAGCAGCCCTCCCATCGAACGGGTGGACGAGCAGTACTTC.

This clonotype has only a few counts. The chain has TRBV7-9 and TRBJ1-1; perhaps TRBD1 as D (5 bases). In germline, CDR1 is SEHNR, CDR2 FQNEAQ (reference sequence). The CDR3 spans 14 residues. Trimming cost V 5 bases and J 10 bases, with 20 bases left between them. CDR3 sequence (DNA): TGTGCCAGCAGCGACGGGCAGGGATCCCTTGGAGCTTTCTTT. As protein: CASSDGQGSLGAFF.